What follows is one T cell receptor (beta chain) and its context. Trimming stripped 8 bases from V and 0 bases from J, with 32 bases between. The germline V gene encodes CDR1 SGHVS and CDR2 FNYEAQ. The CDR3 is 21 amino acids. The data are from a study of blood T cell repertoires in COVID-19. Ages ranged from about 18 to 90 years, with residence in about two dozen US areas. Cohorts were determined from participant-reported clinical history. In the original workflow: Estimates of nucleated cell counts were drawn from the amplification of reference gene primers. Method: immunoSEQ multiplex PCR; TCRdb's copy keeps in-frame clones and lacks some. V, J and clone size derive from that table, while D and trimming were established from the DNA sequence. The table has about 370,000 clones, 75% to 90% seen once.

The rearrangement uses TRBV7-6 and TRBJ1-5; D is perhaps TRBD1 (6 bases). The sequenced sample consisted of PBMCs or T cells enriched from blood (not recorded which). This receptor was obtained from a man aged 18 to 29 who had recovered from COVID-19. CDR3 nucleotides: TGTGCCAGCCGCCTGGACTCATCACCGGGACACAAATCCCATAGCAATCAGCCCCAGCATTTT. This codes for CASRLDSSPGHKSHSNQPQHF.